The present T cell receptor beta chain was sequenced within a study of CD8 T cells in ankylosing spondylitis. Making the TCR beta libraries involved quantitative 5'-RACE with molecular barcodes. Using its own MiXCR run on the 5' RACE reads, TCRdb lists one record per CDR3 protein. Counted here are fewer than 250,000 distinct CDR3 sequences, approximately 20% occurring once; the ten biggest clones make up about 39%. Findings of the study overall: Ankylosing spondylitis blood appeared to be characterized by a TCR beta motif of under 10 highly homologous variants. Clones linked to the disease showed a CD8+ phenotype. They occurred at relatively low frequencies in peripheral blood. In reactive arthritis synovial fluid and blood, some motif variants had been reported before. In ankylosing spondylitis patients, matched synovial fluid reportedly showed significant enrichment of disease-linked clones.

The CDR3 loop spans 15 amino acids. Germline CDR1 is SQVTM and CDR2 is ANQGSEA. Notes on this clonotype: Its antigen is unknown. Relative to the germline gene, one junction end is altered; a read error may explain this.

The V and J genes are TRBV29-1 and TRBJ2-1; 9 nucleotides align to TRBD2. The receptor was isolated from a male donor with ankylosing spondylitis. The sample comprised blood, either unsorted or a sorted T cell fraction (not recorded which). This CDR3 reads CSVEWRLAEYSEQFF. DNA of the CDR3: TGCAGCGTGGAGTGGCGACTAGCGGAATACAGTGAGCAGTTCTTC.